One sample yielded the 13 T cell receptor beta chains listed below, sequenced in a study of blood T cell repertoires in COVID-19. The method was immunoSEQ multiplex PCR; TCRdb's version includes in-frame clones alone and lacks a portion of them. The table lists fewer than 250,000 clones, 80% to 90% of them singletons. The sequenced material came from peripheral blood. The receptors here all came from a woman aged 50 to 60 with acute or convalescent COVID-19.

CDR3 in DNA: TGTGCCAGCAGTGCCTCAACAGGGTCTCTTTCCTACGAGCAGTACTTC. Encoded protein: CASSASTGSLSYEQYF. The genes are TRBV27 and TRBJ2-7, with D possibly being TRBD1 (6 bases). Between the trimmed V and J ends, which lost 5 bases and 1 base, there was a span of 18 bases. CDR1 and CDR2 from the germline V gene are MNHEY and SMNVEV (reference sequence). The CDR3 runs to 16 residues.

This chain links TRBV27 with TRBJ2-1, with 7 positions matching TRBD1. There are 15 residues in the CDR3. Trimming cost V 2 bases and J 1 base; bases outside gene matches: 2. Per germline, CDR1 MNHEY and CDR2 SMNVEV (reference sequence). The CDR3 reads CASSLGQESYNEQFF. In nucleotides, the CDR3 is TGTGCCAGCAGTTTAGGACAGGAGTCCTACAATGAGCAGTTCTTC.

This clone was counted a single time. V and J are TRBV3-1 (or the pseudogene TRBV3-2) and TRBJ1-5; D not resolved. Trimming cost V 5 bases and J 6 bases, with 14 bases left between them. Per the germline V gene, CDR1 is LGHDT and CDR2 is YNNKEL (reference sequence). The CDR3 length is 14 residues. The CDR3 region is CASSNVLGGQPQHF. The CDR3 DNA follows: TGTGCCAGCAGCAATGTCCTGGGAGGTCAGCCCCAGCATTTT.

In nucleotides, the CDR3 is TGTGCCAGCAGCTTAGGAGGCAGCTCCTACGAGCAGTACTTC. Translation gives CASSLGGSSYEQYF. This rearrangement joins TRBV11-2 to TRBJ2-7; unclear D gene. V lost 1 base and J 0 bases, leaving 7 bases between the germline ends. The CDR3 has 14 amino acids. Looked up from germline, CDR1 is SGHAT and CDR2 is FQNNGV.

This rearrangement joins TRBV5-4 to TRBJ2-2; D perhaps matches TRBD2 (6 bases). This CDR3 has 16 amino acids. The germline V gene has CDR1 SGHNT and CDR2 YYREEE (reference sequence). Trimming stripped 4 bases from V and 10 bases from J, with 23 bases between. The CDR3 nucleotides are TGTGCCAGCAGCAATGCACTCGGGACTGGGTGGGAGGAGCTGTTTTTT. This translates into CASSNALGTGWEELFF. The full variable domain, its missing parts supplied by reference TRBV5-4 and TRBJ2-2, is ETGVTQSPTHLIKTRGQQVTLRCSSQSGHNTVSWYQQALGQGPQFIFQYYREEENGRGNFPPRFSGLQFPNYSSELNVNALELDDSALYLCASSNALGTGWEELFFGEGSRLTVL.

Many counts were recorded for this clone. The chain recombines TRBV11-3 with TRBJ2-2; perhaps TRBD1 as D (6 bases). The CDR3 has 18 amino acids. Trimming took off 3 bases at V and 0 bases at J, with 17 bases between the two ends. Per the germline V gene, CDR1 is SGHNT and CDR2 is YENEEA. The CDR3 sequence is CASSFHPWGQTNTGELFF. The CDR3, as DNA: TGTGCCAGCAGCTTTCACCCTTGGGGACAAACGAACACCGGGGAGCTGTTTTTT.

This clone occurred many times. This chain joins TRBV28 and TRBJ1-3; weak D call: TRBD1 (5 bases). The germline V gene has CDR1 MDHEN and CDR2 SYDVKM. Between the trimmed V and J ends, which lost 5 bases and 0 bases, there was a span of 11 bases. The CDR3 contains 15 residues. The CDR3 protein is CASSRDSSSGNTIYF. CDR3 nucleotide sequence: TGTGCCAGCAGTCGGGACTCCAGCTCTGGAAACACCATATATTTT.

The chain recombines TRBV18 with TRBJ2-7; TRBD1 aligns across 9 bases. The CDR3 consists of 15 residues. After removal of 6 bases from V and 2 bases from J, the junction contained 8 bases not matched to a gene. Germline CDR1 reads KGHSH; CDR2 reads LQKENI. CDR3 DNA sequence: TGTGCCAGCTCGACCTACGGGACAGGGACCTACGAGCAGTACTTC. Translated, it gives CASSTYGTGTYEQYF.

The CDR3 coding sequence is TGTGCCAGCAGTACCCGGACTAGCGGGAGTGTTTACAATGAGCAGTTCTTC. Its translation is CASSTRTSGSVYNEQFF. J is TRBJ2-1 and V is TRBV2; 13 bases map to TRBD2. Germline CDR1 and CDR2: SNHLY and FYNNEI. This CDR3 has 17 amino acids. V was clipped by 5 bases and J by 4 bases; unmatched bases: 8.

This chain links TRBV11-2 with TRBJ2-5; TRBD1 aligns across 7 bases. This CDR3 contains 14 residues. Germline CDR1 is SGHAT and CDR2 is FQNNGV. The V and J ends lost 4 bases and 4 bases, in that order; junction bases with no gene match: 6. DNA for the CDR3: TGTGCCAGCAGCTCCATAGGGGGCAGAGAGACCCAGTACTTC. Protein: CASSSIGGRETQYF.

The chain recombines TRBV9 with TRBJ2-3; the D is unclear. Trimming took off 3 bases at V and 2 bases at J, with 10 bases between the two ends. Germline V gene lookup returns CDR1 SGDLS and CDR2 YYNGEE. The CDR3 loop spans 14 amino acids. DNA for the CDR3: TGTGCCAGCAGCGCCCCCCAGGTCACAGATACGCAGTATTTT. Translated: CASSAPQVTDTQYF.

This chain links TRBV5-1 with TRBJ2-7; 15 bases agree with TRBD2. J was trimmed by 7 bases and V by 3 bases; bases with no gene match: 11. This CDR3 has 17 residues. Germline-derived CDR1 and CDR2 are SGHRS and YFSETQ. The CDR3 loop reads CASSSGLAGGPWEEQYF. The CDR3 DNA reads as TGCGCCAGCAGCTCAGGACTAGCGGGAGGGCCTTGGGAAGAGCAGTACTTC.

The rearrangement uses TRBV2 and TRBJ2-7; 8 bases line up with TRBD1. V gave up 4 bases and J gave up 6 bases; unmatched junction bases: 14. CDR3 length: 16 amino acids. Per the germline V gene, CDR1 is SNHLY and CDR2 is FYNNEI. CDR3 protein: CASSVPPGQVTFEQYF. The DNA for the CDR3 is TGTGCCAGCAGTGTACCTCCGGGACAGGTGACGTTCGAGCAGTACTTC.